This TCR beta chain was captured by sequencing in a study of cytotoxic CD8 clonotypes in ibrutinib-treated CLL. CDR1 and CDR2 from the germline V gene are SGHRS and YFSETQ. The CDR3 is 14 amino acids. V dropped 3 bases and J dropped 8; count of bases not matched to a gene: 5. Clones were read by immunoSEQ multiplex PCR, and TCRdb kept only the in-frame ones, dropping some. The sample has about 24,000 clones; approximately 71% are singletons. With cryopreserved PBMCs as the source, roughly 1.8 micrograms of genomic DNA went to TCR beta libraries. The chain employs TRBV5-1 and TRBJ1-4, with 9 nucleotides matching TRBD1. The sequence was obtained from a human donor with chronic lymphocytic leukemia. The input for sequencing was PBMCs, taken after 12 months of ibrutinib treatment. CDR3 protein: CASSSTGGQEKLFF. The CDR3 DNA follows: TGCGCCAGCAGCTCGACAGGGGGGCAAGAAAAACTGTTTTTT.